Listed here are 6 T cell receptor beta chains from one sample, sequenced in a study of blood T cell repertoires in COVID-19. The data were produced by immunoSEQ multiplex PCR, yet TCRdb's version contains in-frame clones alone and is incomplete. The table includes about 470,000 clones, roughly 90% detected once. Sequencing was performed on PBMCs or T cells enriched from blood (not recorded which). The receptors originated from a woman under 30 who had recovered from COVID-19.

This chain uses TRBV5-1 with TRBJ1-2; possible D gene TRBD1, 6 bases. This CDR3 is 14 amino acids long. Germline CDR1 and CDR2: SGHRS and YFSETQ. Trimming stripped 0 bases from V and 4 bases from J, with 10 bases between. The CDR3 DNA reads as TGCGCCAGCAGCTTGGTTGGGGGCCCCTATGGCTACACCTTC. It yields the protein CASSLVGGPYGYTF. The variable domain in full, with the rest retrieved from reference TRBV5-1 and TRBJ1-2, is KAGVTQTPRYLIKTRGQQVTLSCSPISGHRSVSWYQQTPGQGLQFLFEYFSETQRNKGNFPGRFSGRQFSNSRSEMNVSTLELGDSALYLCASSLVGGPYGYTFGSGTRLTVV.

The chain has TRBV30 and TRBJ1-1; 9 nucleotides align to TRBD1. The CDR3 is 14 residues long. Trimming at V came to 3 bases and at J to 1 base, leaving 3 bases not matched to a gene. Germline CDR1 and CDR2: GTSNPN and SVGIG (reference sequence). Here the CDR3 DNA reads TGTGCCTGGAGGGGGGACAGGGCGAACACTGAAGCTTTCTTT. Translating it yields CAWRGDRANTEAFF. Complete variable domain (other parts from reference TRBV30 and TRBJ1-1): SQTIHQWPATLVQPVGSPLSLECTVEGTSNPNLYWYRQAAGRGLQLLFYSVGIGQISSEVPQNLSASRPQDRQFILSSKKLLLSDSGFYLCAWRGDRANTEAFFGQGTRLTVV.

The chain uses TRBV18 and TRBJ1-5; TRBD1 matches at 7 bases. V was clipped by 0 bases and J by 3 bases; unmatched bases: 5. The CDR3 is made up of 16 amino acids. CDR1 KGHSH and CDR2 LQKENI come from the germline V gene. Here the CDR3 reads CASSPPGQSFNQPQHF. CDR3 sequence (DNA): TGTGCCAGCTCACCACCGGGACAGAGCTTCAATCAGCCCCAGCATTTT.

The chain carries TRBV28 and TRBJ1-2, with D unclear. This CDR3 spans 12 amino acids. Germline-derived CDR1 and CDR2 are MDHEN and SYDVKM. With 3 bases removed from V and 5 bases from J, the gap between germline ends came to 7 bases. The CDR3 loop reads CASSLSGYGYTF. Here the CDR3 DNA reads TGTGCCAGCAGTTTGAGCGGTTATGGCTACACCTTC.

The chain combines TRBV20-1 with TRBJ2-1; TRBD2 agrees at 8 bases. The CDR3 runs to 15 residues. J gave up 9 bases and V 3 bases, and 13 bases lay outside the gene matches. CDR1 is DFQATT, CDR2 SNEGSKA, per germline (reference sequence). The CDR3 nucleotides read TGCAGTGCTAGTGGGTCGCGGGGGGCTGGGGGTGAGCAGTTCTTC. Its protein product is CSASGSRGAGGEQFF.

The chain carries TRBV7-3 and TRBJ2-2, with 9 bases fitting TRBD2. V was pared by 5 bases and J by 2 bases, with 9 bases of the junction left unmatched. Germline CDR1 and CDR2: SGHTA and FQGTGA. The CDR3 runs 17 residues. The CDR3 sequence is CASSPVAGAINTGELFF. The CDR3 DNA follows: TGTGCCAGCAGCCCGGTAGCGGGGGCGATAAACACCGGGGAGCTGTTTTTT.